This T cell receptor beta chain was recorded in a study of monozygotic twins with inflammatory bowel disease. Each UMI, carrying a 6-nucleotide sample barcode, came from template switching. TCRdb re-called the 5' RACE reads and catalogs CDR3 proteins one per entry, DNA excluded. Recorded for this sample: 140,000 to 150,000 distinct CDR3 sequences. The CDR3 extends over 18 amino acids. Germline V lookup: CDR1 MRHNA, CDR2 SNTAGT. The genes are TRBV6-4 and TRBJ2-4; TCRdb names TRBD2, which stays unverified in the absence of DNA. This TCR was sampled from a human donor with ulcerative colitis or Crohn's disease, or a healthy co-twin of an affected twin (not recorded which). Source material: blood. This chain's CDR3 is CANRTSGNFHQAKNIQYF.